The 18 T cell receptor beta chains below were found in one sample sequenced in a study of T cells after yellow fever vaccination (dated by TCRdb to 2018 to 2020). Library construction relied on 5' RACE. The sequencing machine was an Illumina HiSeq 2500. TCRdb applied fastp at Q25 and MiXCR to the public reads, then kept only in-frame beta chains. Duplicate CDR3 protein sequences are folded into a single record with the most common DNA and genes. This sample lists hundreds of thousands of distinct CDR3 sequences; 10% to 15% were detected once. More than 13% of the sample rests with the top ten. The treatment or condition tag for this specimen amounts to: live attenuated yellow fever vaccine strain. The material sequenced was PBMCs, taken on the day of the yellow fever booster vaccination. The receptor source for this set is a man in his thirties or forties who received the YFV17D yellow fever vaccine.

The chain uses TRBV7-6 and TRBJ2-1, with a tentative D call TRBD2 (5 bases). The CDR3 has 15 residues. V lost 5 bases to trimming and J lost 4 bases, with 15 bases between them. CDR1 is SGHVS and CDR2 is FNYEAQ in the germline V gene. In nucleotides, the CDR3 is TGTGCCAGCAGCCAAGGAGGAACAGCTTACAATGAGCAGTTCTTC. Translated, it gives CASSQGGTAYNEQFF.

This clonotype was counted ten times or more. The rearrangement uses TRBV18 and TRBJ2-7; tentative D call: TRBD2 (6 bases). The germline V gene encodes CDR1 KGHSH and CDR2 LQKENI. The V end lost 6 bases, the J end lost 6 bases, and 12 bases lay between the germline ends. The CDR3 runs to 12 residues. As DNA, the CDR3 is TGTGCCAGCTCGGGAGTGGGAGGCGAGCAGTACTTC. This sequence encodes CASSGVGGEQYF. Full variable domain (missing parts from reference TRBV18 and TRBJ2-7): NAGVMQNPRHLVRRRGQEARLRCSPMKGHSHVYWYRQLPEEGLKFMVYLQKENIIDESGMPKERFSAEFPKEGPSILRIQQVVRGDSAAYFCASSGVGGEQYFGPGTRLTVT.

The V gene is TRBV20-1, the J gene TRBJ2-7; TRBD2 agrees at 12 bases. Trimming at V came to 3 bases and at J to 7 bases, leaving 13 bases not matched to a gene. Per the germline V gene, CDR1 is DFQATT and CDR2 is SNEGSKA (reference sequence). The CDR3 spans 16 residues. CDR3 region: CSASSLAGGKSGEQYF. In DNA form, the CDR3 reads TGCAGTGCTAGTAGTCTAGCGGGAGGGAAATCCGGAGAGCAGTACTTC.

The chain links TRBV6-2 or TRBV6-3 to TRBJ2-7, with 9 bases identical to TRBD1. After removal of 5 bases from V and 6 bases from J, the junction contained 11 bases not matched to a gene. CDR3 size: 15 residues. Germline CDR1 reads MNHEY; CDR2 reads SVGEGT. CDR3 nucleotide sequence: TGTGCCAGCAGTGTTAGAGGGACAGGGTCGGTCGAGCAGTACTTC. This sequence encodes CASSVRGTGSVEQYF.

This chain joins TRBV18 and TRBJ2-1; no clear D. This CDR3 contains 13 residues. With 6 bases removed from V and 4 bases from J, the gap between germline ends came to 10 bases. Looked up from germline, CDR1 is KGHSH and CDR2 is LQKENI. The DNA of the CDR3 is TGTGCCAGCTCGATGTATCCTTACAATGAGCAGTTCTTC. Translation: CASSMYPYNEQFF. Full variable domain (rest looked up from reference TRBV18 and TRBJ2-1): NAGVMQNPRHLVRRRGQEARLRCSPMKGHSHVYWYRQLPEEGLKFMVYLQKENIIDESGMPKERFSAEFPKEGPSILRIQQVVRGDSAAYFCASSMYPYNEQFFGPGTRLTVL.

This clonotype was recorded once. This chain links TRBV12-3 or TRBV12-4 with TRBJ2-7; no clear D. The germline V and J ends were trimmed by 6 bases and 2 bases, with 17 bases remaining between them. The CDR3 is 15 amino acids. Here the CDR3 DNA reads TGTGCCAGCAGACCTCTCCGGATTAGCCCCTACGAGCAGTACTTC. Protein sequence: CASRPLRISPYEQYF.

This clonotype was detected many times. The gene calls are TRBV12-3 or TRBV12-4 and TRBJ1-2; D remains ambiguous. Trimming cost V 7 bases and J 8 bases, with 17 bases left between them. This CDR3 has 13 residues. The CDR3 bases are TGTGCCAGCACCCTGGGGAGGGTTGGCGGCTACACCTTC. It translates to CASTLGRVGGYTF.

The genes are TRBV18 and TRBJ2-1, with TRBD2 identical over 7 bases. V lost 0 bases and J lost 3; bases outside the gene matches: 2. The V gene's germline CDR1 is KGHSH and CDR2 LQKENI. The CDR3 covers 15 residues. CDR3 loop: CASSPPAGIYNEQFF. The CDR3 region has the DNA TGTGCCAGCTCACCACCAGCGGGGATCTACAATGAGCAGTTCTTC.

This clonotype occurred a few times. This chain links TRBV29-1 with TRBJ2-1; the match to TRBD2 covers 10 bases. The V segment lost 7 bases and the J segment 4 bases; nucleotides outside the gene matches: 7. CDR3 length equals 14 residues. Per germline, CDR1 SQVTM and CDR2 ANQGSEA. The CDR3 is CSAPSSGSYNEQFF. The DNA for the CDR3 is TGCAGCGCCCCCTCTAGCGGGAGTTACAATGAGCAGTTCTTC.

This clonotype was detected a few times. The genes are TRBV20-1 and TRBJ2-3; D unclear. CDR1 is DFQATT, CDR2 SNEGSKA, per germline (reference sequence). Trimming shortened V by 3 bases and J by 2 bases, and 3 bases separated the two germline ends. The CDR3 totals 11 residues. CDR3 residues: CSASYTDTQYF. CDR3 nucleotide sequence: TGCAGTGCTAGCTACACAGATACGCAGTATTTT.

This chain joins TRBV10-3 and TRBJ2-3, with 8 bases fitting TRBD1. The CDR3 is 18 residues long. V dropped 0 bases and J dropped 3; count of bases not matched to a gene: 11. The germline gives CDR1 ENHRY, CDR2 SYGVKD. The CDR3 coding sequence is TGTGCCATCAGTGAGTCTTTCCCGGGACAGGCGGAAACAGATACGCAGTATTTT. Protein sequence: CAISESFPGQAETDTQYF.

This clonotype has a count of ten or more. The V and J genes are TRBV20-1 and TRBJ1-5; no clear D gene. Trimming stripped 3 bases from V and 6 bases from J, with 6 bases between. The CDR3 is 11 amino acids. CDR1 DFQATT and CDR2 SNEGSKA come from the germline V gene (reference sequence). For the CDR3, the DNA is TGCAGTGCTAGTCGTGCTCAGCCCCAGCATTTT. Amino acid sequence: CSASRAQPQHF.

The chain combines TRBV7-2 with TRBJ2-1, with a weak D call TRBD2 (5 bases). CDR3 size: 15 residues. Trimming removed 6 bases from V and 0 bases from J, with 12 bases in between. Germline V gives CDR1 SGHTA, CDR2 FQGNSA. CDR3 in DNA: TGTGCCAGCAGTCGGATGAGCGGCTCCTACAATGAGCAGTTCTTC. It translates to CASSRMSGSYNEQFF.

The chain carries TRBV20-1 and TRBJ2-3, with 8 bases lining up with TRBD1. This CDR3 has 16 amino acids. V shed 3 bases, J shed 5 bases, and the junction held 13 bases outside the gene matches. Germline V CDR1 and CDR2: DFQATT, SNEGSKA (reference sequence). CDR3 nucleotide sequence: TGCAGTGCTAGCCGGGGCAACAGGGGGAGAATAGATACGCAGTATTTT. It encodes CSASRGNRGRIDTQYF.

Many counts were recorded for this clonotype. V and J are TRBV20-1 and TRBJ2-3; 7 bases match TRBD1. Germline V CDR1 and CDR2: DFQATT, SNEGSKA (reference sequence). The CDR3 has 12 amino acids. V was clipped by 2 bases and J by 6 bases; unmatched bases: 2. CDR3 in amino acids: CSARRDSDTQYF. The CDR3 bases are TGCAGTGCTAGAAGGGACAGCGATACGCAGTATTTT.

At least ten counts were recorded for this clonotype. The rearrangement links TRBV29-1 to TRBJ1-3; D call uncertain. The CDR3 spans 14 residues. Germline V gene data show CDR1 as SQVTM and CDR2 as ANQGSEA. V was pared by 6 bases and J by 0 bases, with 12 bases between. The DNA for the CDR3 is TGCAGCGTGGCTGAACCTCGCTCTGGAAACACCATATATTTT. Translated: CSVAEPRSGNTIYF.

The genes are TRBV5-1 and TRBJ2-1, with 7 bases aligning to TRBD1. Germline CDR1 reads SGHRS; CDR2 reads YFSETQ. V lost 4 bases and J lost 8; bases outside the gene matches: 3. CDR3 size: 12 residues. In DNA, the CDR3 is TGCGCCAGCAGCCGGGGACAGTATGAGCAGTTCTTC. Protein sequence: CASSRGQYEQFF.

The table lists this clonotype with a few counts. The CDR3 is CASSLGTGPTDTQYF. As DNA, the CDR3 is TGTGCCAGCAGCTTAGGTACAGGGCCCACAGATACGCAGTATTTT. This chain uses TRBV5-4 with TRBJ2-3; TRBD1 might be the D (6 bases). Trimming took 2 bases from V and 2 from J, leaving 12 bases between them. This CDR3 has 15 residues. The V gene's germline CDR1 is SGHNT and CDR2 YYREEE (reference sequence).